This T cell receptor beta chain was profiled in a study of response to subunit inactivated influenza vaccine. Many counts were recorded for this clonotype. As yet, its antigen is unknown. One entry per CDR3 protein, called by TCRdb with MiXCR from the RT-PCR reads. The sample comprises 450,000 to 500,000 distinct CDR3 sequences, approximately 9.9% of which are singletons, and around 12% rests with the top ten. Study conclusions and caveats: It was suggested by the authors that few new T cells are recruited by each seasonal influenza vaccination.

Source: PBMCs from blood, taken 40 to 50 days after vaccination. The sequence came from a man in his fifties who received an inactivated influenza vaccine.

CDR3 region: CASRGTGVNEKLFF. DNA of the CDR3: TGCGCCAGCAGGGGGACAGGGGTTAACGAAAAACTGTTTTTT. The V and J genes are TRBV5-1 and TRBJ1-4; 10 bases fit TRBD1. J was trimmed by 8 bases and V by 5 bases; bases with no gene match: 6. The germline gives CDR1 SGHRS, CDR2 YFSETQ. The CDR3 consists of 14 residues.